The clone carrying this T cell receptor (beta chain) counts as medium-sized by frequency. What it binds is not known. The CDR3 extends 3 residues past the end of the read, so its final part is completed from the germline J gene. V dropped 3 bases and J dropped 0 bases, with 9 bases sitting between them. CDR3 length: 15 residues. The V gene's germline CDR1 is ENHRY and CDR2 SYGVKD. The data derive from a study of Tregs in tolerant kidney transplant recipients. TCRdb's table, derived via immunoSEQ multiplex PCR, lists solely in-frame clones and lacks some. Its table lists more than 6,000 clones. Study conclusions and caveats: This study did not directly address biological reproducibility.

Related graft donors supplied nonmyeloablative bone marrow transplants, and mixed chimerism was transient. The sequencing used CD4+ T cells from blood (PBMCs), collected 6 months after the transplant. This TCR came from a human patient who received a combined kidney and bone marrow transplant. Some T cells may be supplied by the graft donor. The V gene is TRBV10-3, the J gene TRBJ2-1; D might be TRBD1 (5 bases). The part of the CDR3 DNA that was read is TGTGCCATCAGTGAACGACAGACCTCCTACAATGAG. Translation gives CAISERQTSYNE. The whole CDR3 sequence is CAISERQTSYNEQFF.